This is a list of T cell receptor beta chains from one sample in a study of T-cell reconstitution after alpha-beta-depleted transplantation in children. TCRdb reprocessed the PCR reads with MiXCR, giving one entry per CDR3 protein. The table shows 600,000 to 700,000 distinct CDR3 sequences, with about an eighth occurring only once. Here the sequenced sample was PBMCs, taken before TCRalphabeta/CD19-depleted stem cell transplant. The source of these receptors is a girl aged 2 to 10 with congenital amegakaryocytic thrombocytopenia, due to receive a stem cell transplant. CDR3s include the opening cysteine and the closing phenylalanine or tryptophan. D genes are given only for firm matches. Part of the rows lack a size; the others show once, few, many or a class for expanded clones.

V: TRBV7-8
size: many
D: TRBD2
J: TRBJ2-3
DNA: TGTGCCAGCAGCAAGACTAGCGGGTTGGGTCAAGATACGCAGTATTTT
CDR3: CASSKTSGLGQDTQYF

V: TRBV20-1
size: many
D: TRBD2
J: TRBJ2-7
DNA: TGCAGTGGGGTCCGTACTAGCGCGTCCTACGAGCAGTACTTC
CDR3: CSGVRTSASYEQYF

V: TRBV6-2/TRBV6-3
size: many
D: .
J: TRBJ1-1
DNA: TGTGCCAGCACCAACCAACAGGTACGGATGAACACTGAAGCTTTCTTT
CDR3: CASTNQQVRMNTEAFF

V: TRBV5-1
size: few
D: .
J: TRBJ1-5
DNA: TGCGCCAGCAGCTCCGGGGCCGTTGGCGAGCAGCCCCAGCATTTT
CDR3: CASSSGAVGEQPQHF

V: TRBV20-1
size: many
D: TRBD2
J: TRBJ2-2
DNA: TGCAGTGCTAGGGAACCAGCGGGAAGTGACACCGGGGAGCTGTTTTTT
CDR3: CSAREPAGSDTGELFF

V: TRBV4-1
size: many
D: .
J: TRBJ1-3
DNA: TGCGCCAGCAGCCACCGATACGGAAACACCATATATTTT
CDR3: CASSHRYGNTIYF

V: TRBV28
size: many
D: TRBD2
J: TRBJ2-3
DNA: TGTGCCAGCAGAATACTAGCGGGAGGGGGGGATACGCAGTATTTT
CDR3: CASRILAGGGDTQYF

V: TRBV20-1
size: many
D: TRBD2
J: TRBJ2-2
DNA: TGCAGTGCTAGTGCGGGGGGCTTTAATGTCGGGGAGCTGTTTTTT
CDR3: CSASAGGFNVGELFF

V: TRBV5-1
size: few
D: TRBD1
J: TRBJ2-2
DNA: TGCGCCAGCAGCTACCCATCCGGGACAGGAGACACCGGGGAGCTGTTTTTT
CDR3: CASSYPSGTGDTGELFF

V: TRBV28
size: .
D: .
J: TRBJ2-7
DNA: TGTGCCAGCAGGGGGGATTGGGAAAGCCTAACCTACGAGCAGTACTTC
CDR3: CASRGDWESLTYEQYF

V: TRBV5-1
size: many
D: .
J: TRBJ2-1
DNA: TGCGCCAGCAGCCAGTTCCTAGTAACGGTTGATGGTGAGCAGTTCTTC
CDR3: CASSQFLVTVDGEQFF

V: TRBV7-9
size: few
D: .
J: TRBJ2-7
DNA: TGTGCCAGCAGCCCGGCAGGGAGCGGTAATTACGAGCAGTACTTC
CDR3: CASSPAGSGNYEQYF

V: TRBV5-5
size: .
D: .
J: TRBJ2-1
DNA: TGTGCCAGCAGCTCCTATACCGTGGGCTCCTACAATGAGCAGTTCTTC
CDR3: CASSSYTVGSYNEQFF

V: TRBV12-3/TRBV12-4
size: .
D: .
J: TRBJ2-7
DNA: TGTGCCAGCAGTCCGCGGGCTTCCTACGAGCAGTACTTC
CDR3: CASSPRASYEQYF

V: TRBV4-1
size: .
D: .
J: TRBJ2-5
DNA: TGCGCCAGCAGCCAAGAGGCAGAGACCCAGTACTTC
CDR3: CASSQEAETQYF

V: TRBV27
size: many
D: .
J: TRBJ2-1
DNA: TGTGCCAGCAGTTTTTGGGGATCCTACAATGAGCAGTTCTTC
CDR3: CASSFWGSYNEQFF

V: TRBV5-5
size: many
D: .
J: TRBJ2-1
DNA: TGTGCCAGCAGCTTGGTCCCTAGTATATCCAATGAGCAGTTCTTC
CDR3: CASSLVPSISNEQFF

V: TRBV27
size: many
D: .
J: TRBJ2-7
DNA: TGTGCCAGCAGGAAGGAAGGGAAGCCCTACGAGCAGTACTTC
CDR3: CASRKEGKPYEQYF

V: TRBV6-5
size: .
D: .
J: TRBJ2-7
DNA: TGTGCCAGCAGTTACCATCGGGGCGGGTACGAGCAGTACTTC
CDR3: CASSYHRGGYEQYF

V: TRBV3-1
size: few
D: TRBD1
J: TRBJ2-1
DNA: TGTGCCAGCAGCCAAGCGTGGAGACAGGGATACAATGAGCAGTTCTTC
CDR3: CASSQAWRQGYNEQFF

V: TRBV6-2/TRBV6-3
size: few
D: .
J: TRBJ1-1
DNA: TGTGCCAGCAGCAATGATAGCCCTGAAGCTTTCTTT
CDR3: CASSNDSPEAFF

V: TRBV6-5
size: few
D: .
J: TRBJ2-7
DNA: TGTGCCAGCAGTTACTCGACCCAGGTTAAGGGATACGAGCAGTACTTC
CDR3: CASSYSTQVKGYEQYF

V: TRBV18
size: many
D: TRBD2
J: TRBJ2-1
DNA: TGTGCCAGCTCACCACAGCCTAGCGGGAGTTCCGATGAGCAGTTCTTC
CDR3: CASSPQPSGSSDEQFF

V: TRBV5-1
size: many
D: .
J: TRBJ2-7
DNA: TGCGCCAGCAAATTAGGAGTATCTGCCGAGCAGTACTTC
CDR3: CASKLGVSAEQYF

V: TRBV7-3
size: few
D: TRBD1
J: TRBJ2-1
DNA: TGTGCCAGCAGGGCTCACAGGGGGTCAACCAATGAGCAGTTCTTC
CDR3: CASRAHRGSTNEQFF

V: TRBV5-1
size: many
D: TRBD2
J: TRBJ2-3
DNA: TGCGCCAGCAGCCTGCAACTAGCGGGAGTTAGGGATACGCAGTATTTT
CDR3: CASSLQLAGVRDTQYF

V: TRBV28
size: .
D: TRBD1
J: TRBJ2-7
DNA: TGTGCCAGCAGTCGACCCGGGACAGGGGCCTACGAGCAGTACTTC
CDR3: CASSRPGTGAYEQYF

V: TRBV29-1
size: many
D: .
J: TRBJ1-4
DNA: TGCAGCGTCTCGAGAGGGGGGCGTGAAAAACTGTTTTTT
CDR3: CSVSRGGREKLFF

V: TRBV19
size: .
D: .
J: TRBJ2-3
DNA: TGTGCCAGTAGTAACGGGGGTTCGACAGATACGCAGTATTTT
CDR3: CASSNGGSTDTQYF

V: TRBV10-3
size: .
D: TRBD1
J: TRBJ2-3
DNA: TGTGCCATCAGAAAAACGAGGGGGCAGAGTAGCACAGATACGCAGTATTTT
CDR3: CAIRKTRGQSSTDTQYF

V: TRBV10-3
size: .
D: TRBD2
J: TRBJ2-3
DNA: TGTGCCATCAGTGCGGCAGACGGGGGGTTTAGCACAGATACGCAGTATTTT
CDR3: CAISAADGGFSTDTQYF

V: TRBV7-9
size: many
D: TRBD1
J: TRBJ2-7
DNA: TGTGCCAGCAGCTTGGGACAGGGGGCTCAAGAGCAGTACTTC
CDR3: CASSLGQGAQEQYF

V: TRBV5-4
size: once
D: TRBD1
J: TRBJ2-7
DNA: TGTGCCAGCAGTGAGACAGGGGCGCCAACCTACGAGCAGTACTTC
CDR3: CASSETGAPTYEQYF

V: TRBV7-9
size: few
D: .
J: TRBJ1-1
DNA: TGTGCCAGCAGCTTAGGGTCCCTCCCTAAAGCTTTCTTT
CDR3: CASSLGSLPKAFF

V: TRBV20-1
size: few
D: TRBD1
J: TRBJ2-7
DNA: TGCAGTGCTAGCGACAGGGACGAGCAGTACTTC
CDR3: CSASDRDEQYF

V: TRBV15
size: many
D: .
J: TRBJ2-2
DNA: TGTGCCACCAGCTCCTGGACTAAACGCGGGGAGCTGTTTTTT
CDR3: CATSSWTKRGELFF

V: TRBV21-1
size: few
D: .
J: TRBJ2-7
DNA: TGTGCCAGCAGCATCCCGGGACTGGCGAGCTCCTACGAGCAGTACTTC
CDR3: CASSIPGLASSYEQYF

V: TRBV5-1
size: many
D: .
J: TRBJ2-5
DNA: TGCGCCAGCAGCCTAAACTCTCAAGAGACCCAGTACTTC
CDR3: CASSLNSQETQYF

V: TRBV20-1
size: .
D: TRBD2
J: TRBJ2-1
DNA: TGCAGTGCTGGGGAGGGAGCGGGATTGATTAATGAGCAGTTCTTC
CDR3: CSAGEGAGLINEQFF

V: TRBV20-1
size: many
D: TRBD1
J: TRBJ2-3
DNA: TGCAGTGCGCCGGGACAGGGGGACGCAGATACGCAGTATTTT
CDR3: CSAPGQGDADTQYF

V: TRBV5-1
size: many
D: TRBD2
J: TRBJ2-1
DNA: TGCGCCAGCAGCTTAACTAGCGGGAGCAACAATGAGCAGTTCTTC
CDR3: CASSLTSGSNNEQFF

V: TRBV20-1
size: many
D: TRBD2
J: TRBJ2-1
DNA: TGCAGTGCAAACGGTGGGACTAGGAACAATGAGCAGTTCTTC
CDR3: CSANGGTRNNEQFF

V: TRBV20-1
size: many
D: .
J: TRBJ2-5
DNA: TGCAGTGCCGAGGGGGGAAAGACCCAGTACTTC
CDR3: CSAEGGKTQYF

V: TRBV29-1
size: few
D: TRBD2
J: TRBJ2-7
DNA: TGCAGCGTCCTACTAGCGGGAGGATACGAGCAGTACTTC
CDR3: CSVLLAGGYEQYF

V: TRBV10-3
size: few
D: TRBD2
J: TRBJ2-7
DNA: TGTGCCATCAACTCCAAGCGGGGCAGCTACGAGCAGTACTTC
CDR3: CAINSKRGSYEQYF

V: TRBV25-1
size: .
D: .
J: TRBJ2-1
DNA: TGTGAACCCCCAGGGGATGACAATGAGCAGTTCTTC
CDR3: CEPPGDDNEQFF

V: TRBV7-3
size: few
D: TRBD2
J: TRBJ2-1
DNA: TGTGCCAGCAGCCCCAGCGGGACCACCTCCTACAATGAGCAGTTCTTC
CDR3: CASSPSGTTSYNEQFF

V: TRBV20-1
size: few
D: .
J: TRBJ2-2
DNA: TGCAGTGCTAGCATACAGCTCACCGGGGAGCTGTTTTTT
CDR3: CSASIQLTGELFF

V: TRBV6-2/TRBV6-3
size: .
D: .
J: TRBJ2-6
DNA: TGTGCCAGCAGTTACCCCCGGGAGCCGAGCTCTGGGGCCAACGTCCTGACTTTC
CDR3: CASSYPREPSSGANVLTF

V: TRBV12-3/TRBV12-4
size: many
D: .
J: TRBJ2-5
DNA: TGTGCCAGCAACTTAGGGGGAGGAGAGACCCAGTACTTC
CDR3: CASNLGGGETQYF

V: TRBV4-1
size: .
D: .
J: TRBJ2-3
DNA: TGCGCCAGCAGCCAAGGTAGCGGACGGCCCACAGATACGCAGTATTTT
CDR3: CASSQGSGRPTDTQYF

V: TRBV6-5
size: few
D: .
J: TRBJ2-7
DNA: TGTGCCAGCATTTCAGACAGCCTCTCCTACGAGCAGTACTTC
CDR3: CASISDSLSYEQYF

V: TRBV25-1
size: .
D: .
J: TRBJ2-4
DNA: TGTGCCAGCAGGGAGCAAAGGGGATACAAAAACATTCAGTACTTC
CDR3: CASREQRGYKNIQYF

V: TRBV20-1
size: few
D: TRBD2
J: TRBJ2-7
DNA: TGCAGTGCTAGAGTTGACGGTTGGCTAGCGGGAGTTTCGACCTACGAGCAGTACTTC
CDR3: CSARVDGWLAGVSTYEQYF

V: TRBV28
size: .
D: .
J: TRBJ2-7
DNA: TGTGCCAGCAGGCTCCCCGGAGACTATTGGTACGAGCAGTACTTC
CDR3: CASRLPGDYWYEQYF

V: TRBV6-5
size: many
D: .
J: TRBJ2-7
DNA: TGTGCCAGCAGTCTACGACACAAAGATTACGAGCAGTACTTC
CDR3: CASSLRHKDYEQYF

V: TRBV11-2
size: many
D: TRBD1
J: TRBJ2-1
DNA: TGTGCCAGCAGCTTCGGACCTGGGACAGGTTACAATGAGCAGTTCTTC
CDR3: CASSFGPGTGYNEQFF

V: TRBV5-1
size: .
D: .
J: TRBJ2-1
DNA: TGCGCCAGCAGCTCCCTTTCCCCTGATCGGGGAAGGGGTGAGCAGTTCTTC
CDR3: CASSSLSPDRGRGEQFF

V: TRBV12-3/TRBV12-4
size: .
D: .
J: TRBJ1-1
DNA: TGTGCCAGCAAGGGCCCCGGCACCGCAGGGACGGCTTTCTTT
CDR3: CASKGPGTAGTAFF

V: TRBV5-1
size: .
D: .
J: TRBJ2-2
DNA: TGCGCCAGCAGCTCCGTTGGGGTTCCGAACACCGGGGAGCTGTTTTTT
CDR3: CASSSVGVPNTGELFF